This is a list of T cell receptor beta chains from one sample in a study of CXCR4 blockade with PD-1 therapy in pancreatic cancer. TCRdb keeps only in-frame clones here, not all; method: immunoSEQ multiplex PCR. The data contain more than 4,500 clones, 45% to 60% of them singletons. The specimen was tumor tissue. The receptors shown here come from a human donor with pancreatic ductal adenocarcinoma. CDR3s leave out the opening cysteine and the closing phenylalanine or tryptophan. Each record gives: D gene, J gene, V gene, CDR3 protein. A D gene is named only where the DNA matches it firmly.

D gene: TRBD1; J gene: TRBJ1-1; V gene: TRBV6-8; CDR3 protein: ASSSSFDRDTEAF
D gene: NA; J gene: TRBJ2-7; V gene: TRBV18; CDR3 protein: ASSFRPQGRRAYEQY
D gene: NA; J gene: TRBJ1-4; V gene: TRBV5-1; CDR3 protein: ASSPMGGGEKLF
D gene: NA; J gene: TRBJ2-2; V gene: TRBV6-7; CDR3 protein: ASRNREGGELF
D gene: TRBD2; J gene: TRBJ2-3; V gene: TRBV11-3; CDR3 protein: ASSDRTSGGPDTQY
D gene: NA; J gene: TRBJ1-4; V gene: TRBV12-5; CDR3 protein: ASTLGGEKLF
D gene: NA; J gene: TRBJ2-1; V gene: TRBV4-1; CDR3 protein: ASSLMQTPSSYNEQF
D gene: NA; J gene: TRBJ2-1; V gene: TRBV19; CDR3 protein: ASSIPGRTNEQF
D gene: NA; J gene: TRBJ2-5; V gene: TRBV19; CDR3 protein: ASSIGASETQY
D gene: TRBD1; J gene: TRBJ1-2; V gene: TRBV19; CDR3 protein: ASSEDRVYGYT
D gene: TRBD2; J gene: TRBJ2-1; V gene: TRBV19; CDR3 protein: ATSGMVSNEQF
D gene: NA; J gene: TRBJ2-2; V gene: TRBV6-7; CDR3 protein: ASSGRTVNTGELF
D gene: NA; J gene: TRBJ1-1; V gene: TRBV2; CDR3 protein: ASSEHRGSTEAF
D gene: TRBD1; J gene: TRBJ1-2; V gene: TRBV19; CDR3 protein: ASSIPGQGASGYT
D gene: NA; J gene: TRBJ1-3; V gene: TRBV6-1; CDR3 protein: ASSEAHGGSSGNTIY
D gene: NA; J gene: TRBJ2-7; V gene: TRBV5-1; CDR3 protein: ASSSDPGSREQY
D gene: NA; J gene: TRBJ2-3; V gene: TRBV19; CDR3 protein: ASSIGYPPRRGTDTQY
D gene: NA; J gene: TRBJ2-2; V gene: TRBV28; CDR3 protein: ASSTAGSRDGELF
D gene: TRBD2; J gene: TRBJ2-3; V gene: TRBV7-4; CDR3 protein: ASSLQRGVDDTQY
D gene: NA; J gene: TRBJ2-6; V gene: TRBV6-8; CDR3 protein: ASSNSGANVLT
D gene: NA; J gene: TRBJ1-5; V gene: TRBV28; CDR3 protein: ASSSRQPGRSNQPQH
D gene: TRBD1; J gene: TRBJ1-1; V gene: TRBV18; CDR3 protein: ASSPNRGQGYTEAF
D gene: TRBD1; J gene: TRBJ2-1; V gene: TRBV18; CDR3 protein: ASSPRQGTHNEQF
D gene: NA; J gene: TRBJ2-2; V gene: TRBV6-8; CDR3 protein: ATAHQGGPGELF
D gene: NA; J gene: TRBJ1-3; V gene: TRBV19; CDR3 protein: ASSLLAELSGNTIY
D gene: NA; J gene: TRBJ2-7; V gene: TRBV1; CDR3 protein: ASSQDWSGQGDHEQY
D gene: TRBD1; J gene: TRBJ2-1; V gene: TRBV11-3; CDR3 protein: ASSSPLGQGKYNEQF
D gene: NA; J gene: TRBJ1-1; V gene: TRBV6-8; CDR3 protein: ASTFLGGTEAF
D gene: NA; J gene: TRBJ1-1; V gene: TRBV29-1; CDR3 protein: SVVGFGNTEAF
D gene: NA; J gene: TRBJ2-1; V gene: TRBV19; CDR3 protein: ASSSGYAVNEQF
D gene: NA; J gene: TRBJ2-2; V gene: TRBV2; CDR3 protein: ATRAQGNTGELF
D gene: NA; J gene: TRBJ1-2; V gene: TRBV25-1; CDR3 protein: ASSDIVTPYGYT
D gene: TRBD2; J gene: TRBJ2-3; V gene: TRBV6-8; CDR3 protein: ASSFLTSGTSPEDTQY
D gene: NA; J gene: TRBJ2-5; V gene: TRBV12-5; CDR3 protein: ASSLLRKGETQY
D gene: NA; J gene: TRBJ2-7; V gene: TRBV6-8; CDR3 protein: ASRRQTNYEQY
D gene: NA; J gene: TRBJ1-1; V gene: TRBV30; CDR3 protein: AWSKNTEAF
D gene: NA; J gene: TRBJ2-7; V gene: TRBV2; CDR3 protein: ASRTPLTYEQY
D gene: NA; J gene: TRBJ2-1; V gene: TRBV28; CDR3 protein: ASSPSRDFKNNEQF
D gene: TRBD2; J gene: TRBJ2-1; V gene: TRBV19; CDR3 protein: ASSIMTSGRGYNEQF
D gene: NA; J gene: TRBJ1-1; V gene: TRBV6-8; CDR3 protein: ATNRVDGLAF
D gene: NA; J gene: TRBJ2-1; V gene: TRBV6-8; CDR3 protein: ASSYEASSYNEQF
D gene: TRBD1; J gene: TRBJ1-2; V gene: TRBV15; CDR3 protein: ATSRDNRGSGYT
D gene: TRBD2; J gene: TRBJ2-5; V gene: TRBV27; CDR3 protein: ASSSRGGRETQY